A selection of T cell receptor beta chains follows, all from one sample in a study of human T cells and chemical hapten exposure. Via MiXCR, TCRdb re-called the 5' RACE reads, giving one row per CDR3 protein. The sample contains 110,000 or so distinct CDR3 sequences, 15% to 20% of which appear only once. These receptors were taken from a human donor in good health. CDR3s include the opening cysteine and the closing phenylalanine or tryptophan. The order of the fields is clone size, D gene, J gene, V gene, CDR3 protein, CDR3 DNA. D genes are given only for firm matches. Clone size is stated in some rows and not others, as once, few, many or a class when expanded.

few,TRBD1,TRBJ1-1,TRBV12-3/TRBV12-4,CASSRQGQWDTEAFF,TGTGCCAGCAGCCGACAGGGGCAGTGGGACACTGAAGCTTTCTTT
.,TRBD2,TRBJ2-1,TRBV7-9,CASSPGTSFNNEQFF,TGTGCCAGCAGCCCCGGGACTAGCTTCAACAATGAGCAGTTCTTC
few,TRBD2,TRBJ2-1,TRBV29-1,CSVEGARGRAYEQFF,TGCAGCGTTGAAGGCGCCAGAGGGAGGGCCTATGAGCAGTTCTTC
.,.,TRBJ2-1,TRBV20-1,CSARLRQGYNEQFF,TGCAGTGCTAGACTCAGGCAGGGGTACAATGAGCAGTTCTTC
.,.,TRBJ2-1,TRBV10-1,CASQVGGRFNEQFF,TGCGCCAGCCAAGTGGGAGGCCGCTTCAATGAGCAGTTCTTC
many,.,TRBJ2-1,TRBV12-3/TRBV12-4,CASDNSNEQFF,TGTGCCAGCGACAACTCCAATGAGCAGTTCTTC
few,.,TRBJ1-4,TRBV7-6,CASSFNDGGNEKLFF,TGTGCCAGCAGCTTTAATGACGGGGGTAATGAAAAACTGTTTTTT
few,.,TRBJ1-1,TRBV18,CASSRDGGLNTEAFF,TGTGCCAGCTCACGGGACGGGGGTTTGAACACTGAAGCTTTCTTT
few,.,TRBJ1-6,TRBV7-8,CASSLAQIKGGYNSPLHF,TGTGCCAGCAGCTTAGCGCAGATAAAGGGAGGATATAATTCACCCCTCCACTTT
few,.,TRBJ2-3,TRBV18,CASSTGKADTQYF,TGTGCCAGCTCAACAGGGAAGGCAGATACGCAGTATTTT
few,.,TRBJ1-2,TRBV20-1,CSARDRGRNYGYTF,TGCAGTGCTAGAGATCGGGGCAGGAACTATGGCTACACCTTC
.,TRBD2,TRBJ2-5,TRBV30,CASSSGTQETQYF,TGTGCCTCCTCTAGCGGGACCCAAGAGACCCAGTACTTC
.,TRBD1,TRBJ2-5,TRBV5-8,CASSSPAWTGRETQYF,TGTGCCAGCAGCTCCCCTGCTTGGACAGGGAGGGAGACCCAGTACTTC
few,.,TRBJ2-2,TRBV19,CASTGATGELFF,TGTGCCAGTACGGGAGCCACCGGGGAGCTGTTTTTT
.,.,TRBJ2-1,TRBV4-2,CASRLEGVYNEQFF,TGTGCCAGCAGGCTGGAGGGGGTTTACAATGAGCAGTTCTTC
few,.,TRBJ2-1,TRBV23-1,CASSHEGNEQFF,TGCGCCAGCAGTCACGAGGGCAATGAGCAGTTCTTC
few,TRBD1,TRBJ1-1,TRBV28,CASLPHQGAAFF,TGTGCCAGCTTACCACATCAGGGGGCCGCTTTCTTT
few,.,TRBJ1-6,TRBV11-2,CASSRGLREYNSPLHF,TGTGCCAGCAGCCGCGGATTACGGGAGTATAATTCACCCCTCCACTTT
.,TRBD1,TRBJ1-1,TRBV6-1,CASRVQGGLTEAFF,TGTGCCAGCAGGGTACAGGGGGGCCTCACTGAAGCTTTCTTT
few,TRBD1,TRBJ1-1,TRBV4-1,CASSPGQGAEAFF,TGCGCCAGCAGCCCTGGACAGGGCGCTGAAGCTTTCTTT
.,.,TRBJ2-4,TRBV12-3/TRBV12-4,CASTLGQLQNF,TGTGCCAGCACATTAGGACAGCTACAGAACTTC
.,TRBD2,TRBJ2-1,TRBV4-1,CASSQDRSGRVGVNEQFF,TGCGCCAGCAGCCAAGATCGGAGCGGGAGGGTAGGGGTAAATGAGCAGTTCTTC
.,.,TRBJ2-3,TRBV15,CATSRDKSDTQYF,TGTGCCACCAGCAGAGATAAATCAGATACGCAGTATTTT
.,TRBD1,TRBJ1-5,TRBV28,CASRAGTGNNQPQHF,TGTGCCAGCAGGGCCGGGACAGGGAACAATCAGCCCCAGCATTTT
.,TRBD1,TRBJ2-6,TRBV28,CASSPLQGASGANVLTF,TGTGCCAGCAGTCCCTTACAGGGGGCCTCCGGGGCCAACGTCCTGACTTTC
.,TRBD1,TRBJ2-7,TRBV7-9,CASSHLRDRGRVHEQYF,TGTGCCAGCAGCCATCTTCGCGACAGGGGCAGGGTCCACGAGCAGTACTTC
.,.,TRBJ2-7,TRBV30,CAWSGGRDEQYF,TGTGCCTGGAGTGGGGGAAGGGACGAGCAGTACTTC
.,.,TRBJ1-2,TRBV28,CASSLVAGVQVNYGYTF,TGTGCCAGCAGTTTAGTAGCGGGGGTTCAGGTTAACTATGGCTACACCTTC
.,TRBD2,TRBJ2-7,TRBV20-1,CSARETSGPSYEQYF,TGCAGTGCTAGAGAGACTAGCGGACCATCCTACGAGCAGTACTTC
few,.,TRBJ2-7,TRBV7-6,CASSLEASDYYEQYF,TGTGCCAGCAGCTTAGAGGCTAGCGACTACTACGAGCAGTACTTC
.,.,TRBJ1-1,TRBV6-6,CASSYSTTEAFF,TGTGCCAGCAGTTACTCGACCACTGAAGCTTTCTTT
.,TRBD1,TRBJ2-7,TRBV25-1,CATQPRDRDRAQYF,TGTGCCACGCAGCCTAGGGACAGGGACCGAGCGCAGTACTTC
.,.,TRBJ2-3,TRBV24-1,CATSDFPGSTDTQYF,TGTGCCACCAGTGATTTCCCAGGGTCCACAGATACGCAGTATTTT
.,.,TRBJ2-7,TRBV21-1,CASSTPRNRGHEQYF,TGTGCCAGCAGCACCCCTCGGAACAGGGGCCACGAGCAGTACTTC
.,TRBD1,TRBJ2-2,TRBV6-1,CASSEERRGTGELFF,TGTGCCAGCAGTGAAGAACGCAGGGGGACCGGGGAGCTGTTTTTT
few,.,TRBJ2-2,TRBV7-3,CASSSGSFTGELFF,TGTGCCAGCAGCTCCGGGTCTTTCACCGGGGAGCTGTTTTTT
few,TRBD1,TRBJ1-1,TRBV12-3/TRBV12-4,CASSRDSIIAEAFF,TGTGCCAGCAGCCGGGACAGTATCATAGCTGAAGCTTTCTTT
.,.,TRBJ1-5,TRBV2,CASRTRWAPGHVGYQPQHF,TGTGCCAGCAGAACCCGGTGGGCTCCCGGCCACGTGGGGTATCAGCCCCAGCATTTT
few,TRBD1,TRBJ2-3,TRBV7-6,CASRQWDRPRGAPTLDTQYF,TGTGCCAGCAGACAATGGGACAGGCCGAGGGGAGCGCCCACATTGGATACGCAGTATTTT
.,.,TRBJ2-1,TRBV24-1,CATNGGSGIVNEQFF,TGTGCCACCAATGGGGGCAGCGGGATCGTCAATGAGCAGTTCTTC
.,.,TRBJ1-5,TRBV18,CASSPPAGGNQPQHF,TGTGCCAGCTCACCACCCGCAGGGGGCAATCAGCCCCAGCATTTT
many,.,TRBJ2-3,TRBV5-6,CASSLRPAEDTQYF,TGTGCCAGCAGCTTGCGGCCAGCCGAAGATACGCAGTATTTT